This entry lists 31 T cell receptor beta chains sequenced from one sample in a study of T cell changes during pregnancy in multiple sclerosis. The protocol was immunoSEQ multiplex PCR, while the TCRdb copy is restricted to in-frame clones and leaves out a portion. The sample holds about 65,000 clones, around 92% seen once. The starting material was CD8+ T cells from peripheral blood mononuclear cells, obtained in the third trimester of pregnancy. The origin of the receptors is a female donor in good health, enrolled as a control in a pregnancy study.

The chain couples TRBV13 to TRBJ2-4; no clear D gene. The CDR3 is made up of 15 amino acids. Trimming removed 3 bases from V and 2 bases from J, with 11 bases in between. Germline V gene sequence: CDR1 PRHDT, CDR2 FYEKMQ (reference sequence). CDR3 nucleotide sequence: TGTGCCAGCAGCTTGGCGAGGAGTACCAAAAACATTCAGTACTTC. Translating it yields CASSLARSTKNIQYF.

In its sample, this clone was seen once. The rearrangement uses TRBV4-2 and TRBJ1-5; 7 nucleotides match TRBD1. V lost 1 base and J lost 6; bases outside the gene matches: 9. Germline V gene sequence: CDR1 LGHNA, CDR2 YNFKEQ. The CDR3 sequence is 16 residues long. The CDR3 protein is CASSQGNTGVSQPQHF. The CDR3, as DNA: TGTGCCAGCAGCCAAGGTAATACAGGGGTCAGTCAGCCCCAGCATTTT.

The gene calls are TRBV4-3 and TRBJ2-1, with TRBD1 as a possible D gene (6 bases). The CDR3 is 16 residues long. Germline assignment: CDR1 LGHNA and CDR2 YSLEER. The ends were cut back, 0 bases at V and 3 bases at J, with 12 bases in the middle. The CDR3, as DNA: TGCGCCAGCAGCCAAGATCTGGACAGACGCTACAATGAGCAGTTCTTC. Translation gives CASSQDLDRRYNEQFF.

This clone is a singleton in its sample. V gene TRBV30 combines with J gene TRBJ1-2, with D unresolved. CDR1 is GTSNPN, CDR2 SVGIG, per germline (reference sequence). V lost 3 bases, J lost 5 bases, and 10 bases lay in between. The CDR3 is 12 amino acids. The CDR3 reads CAWRVGQYGYTF. CDR3 sequence (DNA): TGTGCCTGGAGGGTTGGGCAGTATGGCTACACCTTC.

This clone was detected only once. The chain couples TRBV6-6 to TRBJ2-2; 7 bases agree with TRBD1. The V and J ends lost 6 bases and 3 bases, in that order; junction bases with no gene match: 7. The germline V gene encodes CDR1 MNHNY and CDR2 SVGAGI (reference sequence). CDR3 length: 15 residues. The CDR3 bases are TGTGCCAGCAGATACCGGGACAGTTACACCGGGGAGCTGTTTTTT. The encoded protein is CASRYRDSYTGELFF.

This chain's CDR3 is CASSRLQNTEAFF. The CDR3 region has the DNA TGTGCCAGCAGCAGACTCCAGAACACTGAAGCTTTCTTT. The J gene is TRBJ1-1, the V gene TRBV9; D gene unclear. V was trimmed by 4 bases and J by 1 base, leaving 8 bases between them. Germline V lookup: CDR1 SGDLS, CDR2 YYNGEE. The CDR3 consists of 13 residues.

CDR3 in amino acids: CASSRDFGTGGFNEQFF. The CDR3 DNA sequence: TGTGCCAGCAGCCGGGATTTTGGGACAGGGGGTTTCAATGAGCAGTTCTTC. The chain joins TRBV7-9 to TRBJ2-1; 11 bases agree with TRBD1. With 5 bases clipped from V and 6 bases from J, the junction kept 12 bases outside the gene matches. The CDR3 is made up of 17 amino acids. Germline values: CDR1 SEHNR, CDR2 FQNEAQ (reference sequence).

This chain links TRBV5-6 with TRBJ1-2, with D perhaps TRBD1 (5 bases). The CDR3 covers 16 residues. CDR1 is SGHDT, CDR2 YYEEEE, per germline. Trimming took off 0 bases at V and 4 bases at J, with 16 bases between the two ends. CDR3: CASSLGGGEVPYGYTF. CDR3 sequence (DNA): TGTGCCAGCAGCTTGGGGGGCGGGGAGGTCCCCTATGGCTACACCTTC.

The rearrangement joins TRBV29-1 to TRBJ1-2; TRBD1 agrees at 8 bases. Looked up from germline, CDR1 is SQVTM and CDR2 is ANQGSEA. J lost 4 bases, V lost 7 bases, and 5 bases had no gene match. CDR3 length equals 12 residues. The CDR3 sequence is CSASDRVYGYTF. In nucleotides, the CDR3 is TGCAGCGCCTCGGACAGGGTCTATGGCTACACCTTC.

The chain links TRBV4-3 to TRBJ1-2, with D maybe TRBD1 (6 bases). Germline V gene sequence: CDR1 LGHNA, CDR2 YSLEER. V was trimmed by 0 bases and J by 8 bases, leaving 13 bases between them. The CDR3 has 14 residues. CDR3 sequence reads: CASSQEDSLEGYTF. CDR3 nucleotides: TGCGCCAGCAGCCAAGAGGACAGTTTGGAGGGCTACACCTTC.

The genes are TRBV4-3 and TRBJ2-5, with 7 bases identical to TRBD2. This CDR3 has 18 residues. Trimming removed 1 base from V and 0 bases from J; junction bases left unmatched: 11. CDR1 is LGHNA, CDR2 YSLEER, per germline. CDR3 sequence: CASSQGVAGELYQETQYF. CDR3 DNA: TGCGCCAGCAGCCAAGGAGTTGCGGGAGAACTGTACCAAGAGACCCAGTACTTC.

The rearrangement uses TRBV30 and TRBJ2-7; weak D call: TRBD2 (6 bases). CDR3 length: 13 amino acids. Germline V lookup: CDR1 GTSNPN, CDR2 SVGIG (reference sequence). Trimming shortened V by 2 bases and J by 4 bases, and 12 bases separated the two germline ends. In DNA, the CDR3 is TGTGCCTGGAGTTTTGGACGGGGGTACGAGCAGTACTTC. This sequence encodes CAWSFGRGYEQYF.

The chain couples TRBV6-4 to TRBJ1-2; D is possibly TRBD1 (5 bases). The V end lost 0 bases, the J end lost 4 bases, and 9 bases lay between the germline ends. Germline values: CDR1 MRHNA, CDR2 SNTAGT. The CDR3 has 14 residues. CDR3 loop: CASSDSPGRYGYTF. CDR3 nucleotides: TGTGCCAGCAGTGACTCGCCAGGGCGCTATGGCTACACCTTC.

The CDR3 spells CASSVAPAGRETQYF. The CDR3 region has the DNA TGTGCCAGCAGCGTAGCCCCAGCGGGCCGAGAGACCCAGTACTTC. The rearrangement links TRBV9 to TRBJ2-5; possibly TRBD2 for D (6 bases). CDR1 and CDR2 (germline): SGDLS, YYNGEE. V dropped 0 bases and J dropped 4 bases, with 13 bases sitting between them. This CDR3 is 15 amino acids long.

V is TRBV4-3 and J is TRBJ1-5; D gene uncertain. Deletions cut 0 bases from V and 0 bases from J, with 6 bases between. The CDR3 is 15 amino acids. Germline V lookup: CDR1 LGHNA, CDR2 YSLEER. The CDR3 here is CASSQDRSSNQPQHF. The CDR3 DNA is TGCGCCAGCAGCCAAGACAGATCTAGCAATCAGCCCCAGCATTTT.

By sample share, this clone is medium-sized. This rearrangement joins TRBV6-1 to TRBJ2-6, with 10 positions matching TRBD1. V was pared by 4 bases and J by 0 bases, with 0 bases of the junction left unmatched. CDR3 length: 16 residues. Per germline, CDR1 MNHNS and CDR2 SASEGT. CDR3 nucleotide sequence: TGTGCCAGCAGTGGGACAGGGGGCTCTGGGGCCAACGTCCTGACTTTC. Its protein product is CASSGTGGSGANVLTF.

The chain is built from TRBV4-2 and TRBJ1-3; D is undetermined. CDR1 is LGHNA and CDR2 is YNFKEQ in the germline V gene. The CDR3 length is 15 residues. V was clipped by 0 bases and J by 0 bases, with 6 bases between them. The CDR3 region is CASSQDRSSGNTIYF. The CDR3 DNA is TGTGCCAGCAGCCAAGATAGGAGCTCTGGAAACACCATATATTTT.

The gene calls are TRBV27 and TRBJ2-7; 10 nucleotides agree with TRBD1. This CDR3 is 13 amino acids long. With 5 bases clipped from V and 5 bases from J, the junction kept 3 bases outside the gene matches. Germline V CDR1 and CDR2: MNHEY, SMNVEV (reference sequence). CDR3 in amino acids: CASSGGTGDEQYF. CDR3 DNA sequence: TGTGCCAGCAGTGGGGGGACAGGGGACGAGCAGTACTTC.

The chain has TRBV7-9 and TRBJ2-3; 7 positions agree with TRBD1. CDR3 size: 16 residues. CDR1 is SEHNR, CDR2 FQNEAQ, per germline (reference sequence). Germline trimming cut 4 bases from V and 2 bases from J; bases unmatched to any gene: 9. The CDR3 DNA sequence: TGTGCCAGCAGCTCCAGGGGGATGGGGGCCACAGATACGCAGTATTTT. Translated: CASSSRGMGATDTQYF.

The chain carries TRBV5-6 and TRBJ2-5, with TRBD2 matching 7 bases. With the DNA end fitting TRBJ2-7 better, the J assignment may be wrong. CDR3 length equals 16 residues. Germline CDR1 is SGHDT and CDR2 is YYEEEE. The CDR3 nucleotides are TGTGCCAGCAGCTTGCGAGGTGGCGGGGGCTCCTACGAGCAGTACTTC. It translates to CASSLRGGGGSYEQYF.

The chain employs TRBV5-6 and TRBJ1-3; D unresolved. Germline loops: CDR1 SGHDT, CDR2 YYEEEE. The V end lost 0 bases, the J end lost 1 base, and 5 bases lay between the germline ends. This CDR3 has 14 amino acids. The CDR3 nucleotides are TGTGCCAGCAGCTTGGCCGGGTCTGGAAACACCATATATTTT. Its translation: CASSLAGSGNTIYF.

About this clone: Other nucleotide sequences from this sample produce the same CDR3. V gene TRBV27 combines with J gene TRBJ2-7, with a weak D call TRBD1 (5 bases). The length of the CDR3 is 14 residues. Per the germline V gene, CDR1 is MNHEY and CDR2 is SMNVEV (reference sequence). V lost 2 bases and J 0 bases, leaving 8 bases between the germline ends. CDR3 sequence (DNA): TGTGCCAGCAGTTTAAGTGACAGCTCCTACGAGCAGTACTTC. Protein sequence: CASSLSDSSYEQYF.

The genes are TRBV6-5 and TRBJ1-1; D gene ambiguous. Germline assignment: CDR1 MNHEY and CDR2 SVGAGI. The CDR3 is 15 residues long. The germline V and J ends were trimmed by 0 bases and 0 bases, with 8 bases remaining between them. The CDR3 sequence is CASSYSGSMNTEAFF. Here the CDR3 DNA reads TGTGCCAGCAGTTACTCGGGTAGCATGAACACTGAAGCTTTCTTT.

This sequence joins TRBV6-1 and TRBJ2-2; 10 nucleotides align to TRBD2. Germline CDR1 MNHNS, CDR2 SASEGT. Germline trimming cut 3 bases from V and 7 bases from J; bases unmatched to any gene: 5. The CDR3 is made up of 15 amino acids. CDR3 loop: CASSDQRGGFGELFF. In DNA form, the CDR3 reads TGTGCCAGCAGTGATCAGCGGGGGGGCTTCGGGGAGCTGTTTTTT.

This chain joins TRBV27 and TRBJ1-5, with a weak D call TRBD1 (5 bases). The CDR3 has 14 residues. V shed 5 bases and J shed 4 bases, with 12 bases lying between them. CDR1 and CDR2 from the germline V gene are MNHEY and SMNVEV (reference sequence). The CDR3 reads CASSPPGRNQPQHF. In DNA, the CDR3 is TGTGCCAGCAGTCCCCCAGGGCGAAATCAGCCCCAGCATTTT.

The chain uses TRBV9 and TRBJ2-7, with TRBD2 matching 10 bases. V lost 4 bases to trimming and J lost 3 bases; unmatched junction nucleotides: 10. CDR3 length equals 16 residues. Germline V gene sequence: CDR1 SGDLS, CDR2 YYNGEE. Here the CDR3 DNA reads TGTGCCAGCAGCCCCCTAAGCGGGGGGGCCCTCTACGAGCAGTACTTC. It translates to CASSPLSGGALYEQYF.

V and J are TRBV28 and TRBJ1-5; no clear D. The CDR3 runs to 14 residues. Trimming left V 6 bases short and J 0 bases short, with 9 bases between. Germline loops: CDR1 MDHEN, CDR2 SYDVKM. The CDR3 DNA sequence: TGTGCCAGCAGGTCTCCCTATAGCAATCAGCCCCAGCATTTT. Protein sequence: CASRSPYSNQPQHF.

The rearrangement joins TRBV4-3 to TRBJ2-2; 7 bases line up with TRBD2. Germline values: CDR1 LGHNA, CDR2 YSLEER. There are 15 residues in the CDR3. Germline trimming cut 1 base from V and 1 base from J; bases unmatched to any gene: 0. The CDR3: CASSQGGRNTGELFF. CDR3 DNA sequence: TGCGCCAGCAGCCAAGGCGGGAGGAACACCGGGGAGCTGTTTTTT.

Only one count was recorded for this clone. The V and J genes are TRBV27 and TRBJ1-1; 10 positions match TRBD1. The CDR3 has 15 residues. The J segment lost 6 bases and the V segment lost 6 bases, leaving 10 bases of the junction unmatched. CDR1 MNHEY and CDR2 SMNVEV come from the germline V gene (reference sequence). CDR3 sequence reads: CASRMTGGTYSEAFF. CDR3 DNA sequence: TGTGCCAGCAGGATGACAGGGGGCACCTACTCTGAAGCTTTCTTT.

The chain joins TRBV4-1 to TRBJ2-7, with TRBD1 as a possible D gene (6 bases). Deletions cut 1 base from V and 2 bases from J, with 12 bases between. This CDR3 is 15 amino acids long. The germline gives CDR1 MGHRA, CDR2 YSYEKL. CDR3 amino acids: CASSQGDILTYEQYF. In DNA form, the CDR3 reads TGCGCCAGCAGCCAAGGGGACATCCTCACCTACGAGCAGTACTTC.

V and J are TRBV5-8 and TRBJ1-1; D remains unclear. Germline V gene sequence: CDR1 SGHTS, CDR2 YDEGEE. CDR3 size: 15 residues. V was cut by 0 bases and J by 0 bases, with 9 bases left in between. CDR3 region: CASSLVPVLNTEAFF. The CDR3 nucleotides are TGTGCCAGCAGCTTGGTTCCGGTCCTGAACACTGAAGCTTTCTTT.